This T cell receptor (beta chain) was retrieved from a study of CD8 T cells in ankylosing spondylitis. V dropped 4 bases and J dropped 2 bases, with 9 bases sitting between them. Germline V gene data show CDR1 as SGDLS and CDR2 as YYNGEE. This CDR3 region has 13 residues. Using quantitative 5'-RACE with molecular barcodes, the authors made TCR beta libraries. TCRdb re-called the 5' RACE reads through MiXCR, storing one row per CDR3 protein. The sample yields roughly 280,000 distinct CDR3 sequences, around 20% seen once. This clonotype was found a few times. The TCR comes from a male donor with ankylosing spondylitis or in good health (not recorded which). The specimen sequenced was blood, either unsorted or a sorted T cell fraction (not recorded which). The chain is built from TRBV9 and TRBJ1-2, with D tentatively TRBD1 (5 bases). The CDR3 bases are TGTGCCAGCAGCTCGACAGACAACTATGGCTACACCTTC. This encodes CASSSTDNYGYTF.